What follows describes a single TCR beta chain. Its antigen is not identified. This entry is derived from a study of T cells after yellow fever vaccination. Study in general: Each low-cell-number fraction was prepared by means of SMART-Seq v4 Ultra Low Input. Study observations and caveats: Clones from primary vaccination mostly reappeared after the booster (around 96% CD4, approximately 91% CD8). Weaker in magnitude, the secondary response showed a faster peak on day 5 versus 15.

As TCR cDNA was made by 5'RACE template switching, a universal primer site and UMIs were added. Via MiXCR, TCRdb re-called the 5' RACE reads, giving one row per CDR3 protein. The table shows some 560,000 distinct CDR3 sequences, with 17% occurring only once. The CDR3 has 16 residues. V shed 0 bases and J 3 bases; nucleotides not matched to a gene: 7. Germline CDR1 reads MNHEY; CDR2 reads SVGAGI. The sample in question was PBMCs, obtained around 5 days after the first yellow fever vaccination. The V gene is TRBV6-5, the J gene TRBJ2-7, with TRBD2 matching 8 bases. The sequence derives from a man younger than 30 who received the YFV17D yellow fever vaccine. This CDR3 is CASSYSTRRGDYEQYV. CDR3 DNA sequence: TGTGCCAGCAGTTACTCGACTCGGCGGGGGGACTACGAGCAGTACGTC.